The 4 T cell receptor beta chains below come from one sample, sequenced in a study of blood T cells in healthy people across ages. A J-beta primer mix and a sample-barcoded 5' primer were used in a second PCR of roughly 6 to 11 cycles. TCRdb re-derived calls from the 5' RACE reads in MiXCR, one entry per CDR3 protein. The top ten clones hold about 11% of a sample with 1.6 million or so distinct CDR3 sequences, almost 35% of them seen once. Sequenced: blood. The receptors come from a woman in her thirties in good health.

About this clonotype: A read error may explain this, as a much larger clone is one base away. This chain connects TRBV5-1 to TRBJ1-1; 10 nucleotides line up with TRBD1. CDR1 SGHRS and CDR2 YFSETQ come from the germline V gene. The CDR3 runs 15 residues. Trimming removed 7 bases from V and 1 base from J; junction bases left unmatched: 7. The CDR3 nucleotides read TGCGCCAGCGGCCCGAGGACAGGGGGGAACACTGAAGCTTTCTTT. Protein product: CASGPRTGGNTEAFF. Full variable domain (outside the CDR3, taken from reference TRBV5-1 and TRBJ1-1): KAGVTQTPRYLIKTRGQQVTLSCSPISGHRSVSWYQQTPGQGLQFLFEYFSETQRNKGNFPGRFSGRQFSNSRSEMNVSTLELGDSALYLCASGPRTGGNTEAFFGQGTRLTVV.

CDR3 residues: CSAHNSGGNTIYF. CDR3 DNA sequence: TGCAGTGCTCATAACTCTGGAGGAAACACCATATATTTT. This sequence joins TRBV20-1 and TRBJ1-3, with D unclear. Germline CDR1 and CDR2: DFQATT and SNEGSKA (reference sequence). CDR3 length equals 13 residues. Between the trimmed V and J ends, which lost 5 bases and 4 bases, there was a span of 12 bases.

The genes are TRBV24-1 and TRBJ2-1, with D tentatively TRBD1 or TRBD2 (5 bases each). Trimming stripped 7 bases from V and 8 bases from J, with 26 bases between. CDR3 length: 17 amino acids. Germline CDR1 reads KGHDR; CDR2 reads SFDVKD. DNA for the CDR3: TGTGCCACCAGCGGCCATAGAGAGGGGAAGATTGAGGATGAGCAGTTCTTC. Its protein is CATSGHREGKIEDEQFF.

In DNA, the CDR3 is TGTGCCAGCAGCCCCAGGGCCGCCAATTCCGGCACAGATACGCAGTATTTT. Translation: CASSPRAANSGTDTQYF. The rearrangement uses TRBV7-9 and TRBJ2-3, with a possible D match to TRBD1 (5 bases). The CDR3 totals 17 residues. Trimming shortened V by 5 bases and J by 1 base, and 19 bases separated the two germline ends. From germline, CDR1 is SEHNR and CDR2 FQNEAQ (reference sequence). The whole variable domain, remainder taken from reference TRBV7-9 and TRBJ2-3, is DTGVSQNPRHKITKRGQNVTFRCDPISEHNRLYWYRQTLGQGPEFLTYFQNEAQLEKSRLLSDRFSAERPKGSFSTLEIQRTEQGDSAMYLCASSPRAANSGTDTQYFGPGTRLTVL.